The present entry profiles one TCR beta chain with its context. This clone was picked up one time. Its cognate antigen has yet to be identified. The record has no base qualities; no much larger clone is one base away. This specimen comes from a study of cytomegalovirus exposure and HLA in healthy donors (dated 2017 in TCRdb). Describing the broader study: In an earlier analysis of some 550 of the donors, 250 to 300 Gb of sequence data and 95 million to 130 million unique TCR beta sequences from 180 million or so T cells were reported. Approximately 310 gigabases of sequencing data and around 90 million unique TCR sequences made up an early release that covered 500 to 650 HLA-typed donors. Among the roughly 400 genotyped donors, around 79% belonged to the genetic ancestry cluster associated with self-reported Caucasian donors. The study was designed to test whether signatures of past pathogen exposure could be identified by cataloging public T cell receptors. Using immunosequencing, the study profiled T cell repertoires from 500 to 800 subjects and related those repertoires to cytomegalovirus serostatus. In addition to the first cohort of roughly 670 subjects, a separate validation cohort of some 120 different subjects was used. The study combined high-throughput TCR immunosequencing, statistical association of individual TCRs with disease status, and machine learning to predict cytomegalovirus infection status. A later analysis re-analyzed previously published TCR beta repertoires from about 730 donors and added high-resolution HLA genotyping to study TCR occurrence patterns. Rather than drawing on any new phenotypic data, the later analysis identified candidate immune exposures from TCR beta sequences and the way those sequences occurred across donors. To decide whether each TCR beta V gene segment behaved as functional or pseudogenic, an earlier analysis of some 570 of the donors relied on high-throughput TCR beta sequencing. Alongside the repertoire data, information on donor age, sex, ethnicity and CMV serostatus was compiled. A later genetic analysis used genome-wide SNP genotypes for about 60% of the roughly 670 donors, treating that subset as a discovery cohort. All discovery cohort repertoires had been generated on a single sequencing platform. Class I and class II HLA loci were covered by the typing at four-digit resolution. Typing coverage differed by locus: A, B, C, DRB1 and DQB1 were typed in about 620-640 donors, DQA1 in 500 to 550, DPA1 in over 600, and DPB1 in 472. Roughly 5 DR-DQ haplotypes were treated as single units for association and clustering because of strong linkage in the cohort. Across about 370 genotyped donors of the cohort, an average of roughly 250,000 unique TCR beta nucleotide sequences per donor were sequenced, and approximately 17% of those sequences were non-productive. The study at large found these results: HLA typing was unavailable for some donors at each locus, so association tests used only the typed subset. In this cohort, only TCR beta chains were sequenced, and detectable features were limited by the absence of alpha or paired-chain data. Sequencing depth was assumed to be roughly uniform across donors in the presence/absence analyses, though that assumption may not hold. Most TCR sequences were observed very rarely across donors, whereas some public TCRs were present in many individuals. Immune exposure information for the cohort was limited to CMV serostatus. A later analysis found that TCR association rates varied across HLA loci, with DRB1 alleles showing the most associated TCRs and HLA-C alleles the fewest. Correlated functional status among segregating V segments might reflect linkage disequilibrium, but an unknown experimental factor could not be ruled out. A cluster of highly shared sequence variants was judged likely to represent a technical artifact of the sequencing pipeline. Most CMV-associated TCR beta chains appeared to be HLA-restricted in a later analysis, and the HLA associations seemed to be driven largely by CMV exposure. The earlier analysis of almost 600 of the donors excluded 15 to 20 rarely observed V segments, including chromosome 9 orphons, because counts were too low. An association between a missense DCLRE1C variant and V-gene and J-gene trimming of TCR beta chains was found in a later genetic analysis and replicated in an independent cohort. Three of the identified cytomegalovirus-associated TCR beta chains were confirmed in vitro to be specific for cytomegalovirus antigens. In the study, 150 to 200 TCR beta chains were listed as associated with cytomegalovirus. In a later analysis, HLA-associated TCR beta chains showed more clonal expansion and lower generation probabilities than non-associated chains that were equally common. A later analysis associated 17,000 or so TCR beta sequences with specific HLA alleles at a false discovery rate of 0.05. It was suggested by the authors that the approach could potentially be generalized to other disease states and immunological phenotypes. A further reported finding was that TCR beta sequences accurately predicted the HLA-A and HLA-B alleles for most subjects in the first cohort. The classifier was reported to diagnose cytomegalovirus status with high specificity and sensitivity in both the original and validation cohorts. Several of the top co-occurrence clusters appeared to be linked to parvovirus B19, influenza, CMV and Epstein-Barr virus, according to a later analysis. In a later genetic analysis, fewer N-insertions in productive TCRs were reported among donors in an Asian-associated ancestry cluster than the 666-donor mean. Strong co-occurrence of HLA alleles, especially DR and DQ, made assigning TCR associations to individual alleles difficult. Broadly in line with IMGT annotations, most TCR beta V segments showed up in productive rearrangements about 87% or about 30% of the time in an earlier analysis of several hundred of the donors.

The cohort was made up of 500 to 850 healthy bone marrow donors. At the time of sampling, all cohort members were nominally healthy, though unrecorded immune exposures were likely present. The donor was CMV seronegative and belonged to the group of 352 seronegative cohort members. Each donor provided a peripheral blood sample, and peripheral blood mononuclear cells were used for TCR beta sequencing. The Qiagen DNeasy Blood Extraction Kit was used to extract genomic DNA from the blood cell samples. The protocol used for the library was the immunoSEQ multiplex PCR assay. The multiplex PCR relied on a mix of 60 forward primers for TCR Vbeta segments and 13 reverse primers for TCR Jbeta segments. A multiplex PCR assay on genomic DNA amplified the CDR3 region of rearranged TCR beta genes. On the Illumina HiSeq System, the amplified TCR beta libraries were sequenced as 87-base-pair reads. Under the source paper's analysis protocol: Across the 600 to 700 repertoires, a later analysis counted tens of millions of unique TCR beta chains, 8.5 million to 12 million of which were shared by at least two donors. Raw reads were error-corrected and collapsed into unique sequences with a nearest-neighbor algorithm that merged closely related sequences to remove PCR and sequencing errors. Alignment of CDR3 sequences to IMGT reference sequences was used to assign V, D and J gene segments. Each retained sequence needed at least a six-nucleotide match to both a V gene segment and a J gene segment. Rearrangements were classified as productive when the CDR3 lacked stop codons and remained in frame with V and J, and all other rearrangements were classified as non-productive. CDR3 was defined according to IMGT convention as the region running from the second conserved V-encoded cysteine to the conserved J-encoded phenylalanine. The earlier analysis of 587 of the donors excluded sequences that lacked an unambiguous match to a single V gene segment. In an earlier analysis of about 590 of the donors, a V segment was called functional when productive rearrangements were above 56.7%, and segregating when the standard deviation between donors exceeded 5%. A statistical classification framework was built to diagnose cytomegalovirus status from the catalog of TCR beta chain sequences. In a later analysis, V and J genes were assigned by comparing TCR nucleotide sequences against IMGT/GENE-DB human TR gene sequences. The TCRdist pipeline was used in a later analysis to assign CDR3 sequences and most-parsimonious VDJ recombination scenarios. In a later analysis, each TCR beta chain was defined by its CDR3 amino acid sequence together with its V-gene family, and reads lacking a unique V-gene family were excluded. To address suspected cross-contamination and a sequencing artifact, a later analysis removed a few hundred highly shared, low-generation-probability nucleotide sequences. In a later analysis, a clonal expansion index for each public chain was calculated from normalized within-repertoire ranks of inferred template counts. In a later analysis, generation probabilities were computed with a VDJ recombination model fitted to out-of-frame rearrangements, and the resulting probabilities were checked against IGoR. In a later analysis, hypergeometric tests were used to score TCR-TCR, TCR-HLA and TCR-CMV co-occurrence, with a repertoire-size bias correction applied to TCR pairs. A later analysis estimated false discovery rates by permuting HLA or CMV assignments 20 times. A later analysis grouped co-occurring TCRs with DBSCAN, adding TCRdist sequence similarity when clustering within HLA-allele-positive subsets. Repertoires with fewer than 30,000 or more than 120,000 public chains, plus five repertoires with anomalous nucleotide sharing, were excluded from co-occurrence clustering. Here the immuneACCESS table is served through TCRdb, limited to in-frame sequences with V and J called. Missing clones are a known gap in these copies; in checked studies unresolved V genes cover under half, and the rest lacks a known reason. The V and J calls and clone size come from that table; D and trimming were worked out from the DNA. This sample is represented by some 200,000 clones; about three quarters of them were singletons. Together, the top ten hold 1.5% to 2% of the sample.

This receptor was obtained from a man aged 18 to 30 in good health and CMV-seronegative. Source material: PBMCs.

The nucleotides are TGTGCCAGCGCCAGACTAGCGGGAGCCTACGAGCAGTACTTC. Translated, this is CASARLAGAYEQYF. The V and J genes are TRBV11-2 and TRBJ2-7; 12 bases in the middle match TRBD2. Its CDR3 holds 14 amino acids, cysteine through phenylalanine. Only the CDR3 part of the read is kept: 42 bases, read in frame from the first base. Per the germline V gene, SGHAT is the CDR1 and FQNNGV is the CDR2. The germline V end is reduced by 8 bases and the J end by 2 bases; junction bases left unmatched: 4.